A single sample is the source of the 18 T cell receptor beta chains below, sequenced in a study of blood T cells in healthy people across ages. Then a second PCR, running roughly 7 to 11 cycles, was carried out with a sample-barcoded 5' primer and a J-beta primer mix. MiXCR, applied by TCRdb to the 5' RACE reads, yields one record per CDR3 protein. Of fewer than 950,000 distinct CDR3 sequences in the sample, about 36% were seen once. Sequencing was performed on blood. Every receptor here comes from a man aged 18 to 30 in good health.

This clonotype was seen only a few times. The chain uses TRBV4-3 and TRBJ1-1; D gene uncertain. The V gene lost 1 base and the J gene lost 0 bases, with 9 bases spanning the gap. Germline CDR1 LGHNA, CDR2 YSLEER. The CDR3 length is 15 residues. CDR3 in DNA: TGCGCCAGCAGCCAAGTCAGAGACATGAACACTGAAGCTTTCTTT. Protein product: CASSQVRDMNTEAFF.

A few counts support this clonotype. CDR3 sequence: CASTKGTGDTQYF. For the CDR3, the DNA is TGTGCCAGCACCAAAGGTACGGGAGATACGCAGTATTTT. V gene TRBV6-2 or TRBV6-3 combines with J gene TRBJ2-3, with no clear D. Germline-derived CDR1 and CDR2 are MNHEY and SVGEGT. V was clipped by 7 bases and J by 5 bases, with 13 bases between them. This CDR3 comprises 13 residues.

Note on this clonotype: One junction end disagrees with the germline gene, perhaps due to a read error. The rearrangement links TRBV12-3 or TRBV12-4 to TRBJ2-1; a weak D match, TRBD1 (6 bases). The CDR3 has 15 residues. The CDR3 sequence: CANSFRRDTYNEQFF. CDR3 nucleotides: TGTGCCAACAGTTTTCGTCGGGACACTTACAATGAGCAGTTCTTC.

V is TRBV20-1 and J is TRBJ2-5; D may correspond to TRBD1 or TRBD2 (5 bases each). The CDR3 is made up of 13 amino acids. Trimming took 6 bases from V and 11 from J, leaving 22 bases between them. The germline CDR1 and CDR2 sequences are DFQATT and SNEGSKA (reference sequence). CDR3 coding DNA: TGCAGTGCAAGCCGGGACGCCTACAATAAGCAGTACTTC. Protein sequence: CSASRDAYNKQYF.

The table lists this clonotype with a few counts. J is TRBJ2-3 and V is TRBV10-3; D possibly corresponds to TRBD1 (6 bases). Trimming removed 10 bases at V and 2 bases at J, with 16 bases between. The V gene's germline CDR1 is ENHRY and CDR2 SYGVKD. The CDR3 length is 14 residues. The CDR3 coding sequence is TGTGCCACCCGAGAGGGGGTACCCACAGATACGCAGTATTTT. It encodes CATREGVPTDTQYF.

This clonotype showed up just a few times. The rearrangement links TRBV6-6 to TRBJ1-2, with 8 bases identical to TRBD1. J lost 8 bases, V lost 0 bases, and 8 bases had no gene match. The CDR3 is made up of 15 amino acids. Germline values: CDR1 MNHNY, CDR2 SVGAGI (reference sequence). The CDR3 region has the DNA TGTGCCAGCAGTTACTCTCATGACAGGGGAGACGGCTACACCTTC. Residues: CASSYSHDRGDGYTF.

The V gene is TRBV12-3 or TRBV12-4, the J gene TRBJ2-1, with 11 nucleotides matching TRBD2. J gave up 9 bases and V 6 bases, and 10 bases lay outside the gene matches. This CDR3 comprises 15 residues. CDR3 residues: CASRLTSGKMGEQFF. CDR3 nucleotides: TGTGCCAGCAGGCTGACTAGCGGGAAAATGGGTGAGCAGTTCTTC.

This clonotype was recorded at least ten times. The V and J genes are TRBV29-1 and TRBJ1-2, with TRBD1 as a possible D gene (6 bases). V dropped 6 bases and J dropped 3 bases, with 17 bases sitting between them. The CDR3 covers 14 residues. Per the germline V gene, CDR1 is SQVTM and CDR2 is ANQGSEA. This CDR3 is CSVEAGGGYYGYTF. CDR3 sequence (DNA): TGCAGCGTAGAGGCCGGGGGCGGATACTATGGCTACACCTTC.

This chain joins TRBV7-9 and TRBJ2-7; 7 bases fit TRBD2. There are 17 residues in the CDR3. V dropped 5 bases and J dropped 3; count of bases not matched to a gene: 16. The germline CDR1 and CDR2 sequences are SEHNR and FQNEAQ (reference sequence). The CDR3 reads CASSPSNRGGPNYEQYF. CDR3 coding DNA: TGTGCCAGCAGCCCATCAAACCGGGGAGGGCCAAACTACGAGCAGTACTTC. Variable domain in full (rest from reference TRBV7-9 and TRBJ2-7): DTGVSQNPRHKITKRGQNVTFRCDPISEHNRLYWYRQTLGQGPEFLTYFQNEAQLEKSRLLSDRFSAERPKGSFSTLEIQRTEQGDSAMYLCASSPSNRGGPNYEQYFGPGTRLTVT.

V usage is TRBV5-5 and J usage is TRBJ1-1, with TRBD1 identical over 7 bases. CDR3 length: 14 amino acids. The germline V gene encodes CDR1 SGHKS and CDR2 YYEKEE (reference sequence). V dropped 6 bases and J dropped 1; count of bases not matched to a gene: 6. The chain's CDR3 is CASNPDRANTEAFF. In DNA, the CDR3 is TGTGCCAGCAACCCAGACAGGGCGAACACTGAAGCTTTCTTT. The whole variable domain, remainder taken from reference TRBV5-5 and TRBJ1-1, is DAGVTQSPTHLIKTRGQQVTLRCSPISGHKSVSWYQQVLGQGPQFIFQYYEKEERGRGNFPDRFSARQFPNYSSELNVNALLLGDSALYLCASNPDRANTEAFFGQGTRLTVV.

This clonotype was detected once. V is TRBV21-1 and J is TRBJ2-2; TRBD1 is taken as the D call from the table, unchecked against the DNA. TRBV21-1 is a known pseudogene. This CDR3 is built from 18 residues. The CDR3 loop reads CASSKKGAGQGPTGELFF. The CDR3 DNA reads TGTGCCAGCAGCAAAAAGGGAGCCGGACAGGGGCCCACCGGGGAGCTGTTTTTT.

The J gene is TRBJ2-7, the V gene TRBV6-2 or TRBV6-3; D remains unclear. There are 10 residues in the CDR3. Germline assignment: CDR1 MNHEY and CDR2 SVGEGT. V lost 8 bases, J lost 2 bases, and 4 bases lay in between. This chain's CDR3 is CASGAYEQYF. The CDR3 DNA is TGTGCCAGCGGTGCCTACGAGCAGTACTTC.

The chain uses TRBV7-3 and TRBJ2-3, with unresolved D. V was cut by 1 base and J by 5 bases, with 10 bases left in between. CDR3 size: 14 residues. Germline loops: CDR1 SGHTA, CDR2 FQGTGA. The CDR3 DNA is TGTGCCAGCAGCTTAAGCGGTTTAGAAGATACGCAGTATTTT. This translates into CASSLSGLEDTQYF.

The chain joins TRBV7-8 to TRBJ2-3; no clear D. The CDR3 runs 16 residues. CDR1 and CDR2 (germline): SGHVS, FQNEAQ. Between the trimmed V and J ends, which lost 4 bases and 3 bases, there was a span of 17 bases. The CDR3 here is CASSSAQKDGTDTQYF. In DNA form, the CDR3 reads TGTGCCAGCAGCTCAGCGCAGAAGGATGGGACAGATACGCAGTATTTT.

As to this clonotype: The junction differs from germline at one of its ends, possibly a read error. The V call is TRBV20-1, the J call TRBJ1-2; 7 nucleotides align to TRBD1. The CDR3 sequence is 17 residues long. The V gene's germline CDR1 is DFQATT and CDR2 SNEGSKA (reference sequence). The CDR3 bases are TGCAGTGTTAGAGATCTGAGTGAGACAGGGCACTTCTATGGCTACACCTTC. It specifies CSVRDLSETGHFYGYTF.

This clonotype was counted a few times. J is TRBJ1-1 and V is TRBV20-1, with 9 bases that match TRBD1. Per the germline V gene, CDR1 is DFQATT and CDR2 is SNEGSKA (reference sequence). The ends lost 2 bases at V and 2 bases at J; junction bases unmatched: 6. CDR3 length: 15 amino acids. CDR3 sequence reads: CSARWVQGANTEAFF. Written as DNA, the CDR3 is TGCAGTGCTAGATGGGTACAGGGGGCTAACACTGAAGCTTTCTTT.

In this sample, this clonotype turned up a few times. The gene calls are TRBV5-1 and TRBJ1-5; D ambiguous. The germline gives CDR1 SGHRS, CDR2 YFSETQ. The CDR3 contains 12 residues. Trimming stripped 1 base from V and 7 bases from J, with 6 bases between. CDR3 in DNA: TGCGCCAGCAGCTTGAATGGGCAGCCCCAGCATTTT. This encodes CASSLNGQPQHF.

The genes are TRBV12-3 or TRBV12-4 and TRBJ1-5, with 8 bases fitting TRBD1. V shed 3 bases, J shed 6 bases, and the junction held 13 bases outside the gene matches. The CDR3 is made up of 17 amino acids. Here the CDR3 reads CASSFGWRAGGVQPQHF. The CDR3 DNA sequence: TGTGCCAGCAGTTTTGGATGGCGGGCAGGGGGCGTTCAGCCCCAGCATTTT.